This TCR beta chain was found in a study of beta chain features in type 1 diabetes. At least ten counts were recorded for this clone. This CDR3 has 12 amino acids. Trimming took 6 bases from V and 5 from J, leaving 8 bases between them. From germline, CDR1 is ENHRY and CDR2 SYGVKD. Sequencing targeted expressed TCRB transcripts, as all isolated RNA had been reverse transcribed. Clones were sequenced by immunoSEQ multiplex PCR, and TCRdb holds only the in-frame ones, with some missing. The table includes around 300,000 clones, roughly 8% detected once. The TCR originated in a woman between 18 and 30 years old in good health. Material: central memory CD4+ T cells from blood. The chain joins TRBV10-3 to TRBJ2-1; TRBD2 is a possible D gene (6 bases). CDR3 sequence reads: CAIRTGDNEQFF. The CDR3 coding sequence is TGTGCCATCAGAACGGGAGACAATGAGCAGTTCTTC.